Detailed here is one T cell receptor (beta chain). Its antigen is not known. This record comes from a study of graft-versus-host responses after intestinal transplantation. Background on the study: All recipients got anti-thymocyte globulin induction, then tacrolimus and steroids for around three years.

The table came from immunoSEQ multiplex PCR; TCRdb's copy has only in-frame clones and leaves some out. The table has about 47,000 clones, 90% to 95% seen once. The CDR3 spans 13 residues. With 4 bases removed from V and 7 bases from J, the gap between germline ends came to 13 bases. Germline-derived CDR1 and CDR2 are SGHDN and FVKESK. Study-level findings and limits: The study associated peak circulating GvH clone levels with early post-transplant HvG declines.

This clonotype was obtained from a human patient who received an intestinal transplant, so some T cells may come from the graft donor. The starting material was PBMCs, obtained 750 to 850 days after a first intestinal transplant, on the day of a second. The chain couples TRBV14 to TRBJ1-2, with D maybe TRBD1 (6 bases). Here the CDR3 DNA reads TGTGCCAGCAGCCCCCATGGGGGCGGTGGCTACACCTTC. Protein product: CASSPHGGGGYTF.